This T cell receptor beta chain was recovered during a study of T cells in Graves' hyperthyroidism and ophthalmopathy. Background on the study: Peripheral blood was secured at the point of initial diagnosis, before any treatment. Broader study findings: Model-based prediction identified ophthalmopathy a median around 6.5 months prior to its onset.

As to this clonotype: What it recognizes is unknown.

Regions amplified from RNA transcripts were the TCR beta CDR3 regions. The TCR CDR3 first-round RT-PCR relied on the HTBI primer set. TCRdb recomputed calls from the multiplex PCR reads with MiXCR, one row per CDR3 protein. The repertoire consists of about half a million distinct CDR3 sequences, with roughly 22% occurring once and the leading ten covering around 50%. Unmatched junction bases numbered 9, after V lost 9 bases and J lost 6 bases. This CDR3 region has 13 residues. Germline V gene lookup returns CDR1 MNHNS and CDR2 SASEGT. The sequenced sample consisted of blood. The chain joins TRBV6-1 to TRBJ2-5, with TRBD2 matching 8 bases. The sequence came from a woman aged 70 to 79 with Graves' ophthalmopathy. The CDR3 DNA reads as TGTGCCAGTTCGGGACTAGGGTTGAAGACCCAGTACTTC. Translating it yields CASSGLGLKTQYF.